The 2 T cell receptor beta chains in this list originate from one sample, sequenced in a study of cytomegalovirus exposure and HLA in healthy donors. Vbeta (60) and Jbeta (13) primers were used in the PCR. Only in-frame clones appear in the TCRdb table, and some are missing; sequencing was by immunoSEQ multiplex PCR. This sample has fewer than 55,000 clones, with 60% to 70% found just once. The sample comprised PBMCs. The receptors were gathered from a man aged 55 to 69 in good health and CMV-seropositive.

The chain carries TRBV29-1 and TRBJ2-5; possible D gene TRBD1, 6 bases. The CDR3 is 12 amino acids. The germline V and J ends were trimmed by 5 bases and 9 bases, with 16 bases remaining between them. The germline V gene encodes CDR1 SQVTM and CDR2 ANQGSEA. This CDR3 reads CSVTLAQGSQYF. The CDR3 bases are TGCAGCGTTACCCTAGCCCAGGGGTCCCAGTACTTC.

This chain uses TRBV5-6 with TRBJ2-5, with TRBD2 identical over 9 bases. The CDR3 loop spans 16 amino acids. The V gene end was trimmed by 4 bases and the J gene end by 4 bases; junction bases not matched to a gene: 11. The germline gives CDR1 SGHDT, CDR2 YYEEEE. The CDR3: CASSPVSGRRPETQYF. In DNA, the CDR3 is TGTGCCAGCAGCCCGGTTAGCGGGAGAAGACCAGAGACCCAGTACTTC.